Listed below are T cell receptor beta chains from one sample, sequenced in a study of control samples from healthy donors and cancer patients. Clones were read by immunoSEQ multiplex PCR, and TCRdb kept only the in-frame ones, dropping some. Here the sample spans approximately 190,000 clones, 91% being singletons. Source material: blood. These receptors were obtained from a young man in good health. The CDR3 runs from the conserved cysteine through the conserved F or W. Each record gives: D gene, V gene, clone size, J gene, CDR3 DNA, CDR3 protein. A D gene is named only where the DNA matches it firmly. Clone size is given for some rows only: seen once, a few or many times, or a class if the clone is expanded.

D gene: .
V gene: TRBV19
clone size: once
J gene: TRBJ1-2
CDR3 DNA: TGTGCCAGTAGTATAGATCAACCAGCTTCCTATGGCTACACCTTC
CDR3 protein: CASSIDQPASYGYTF

D gene: .
V gene: TRBV19
clone size: .
J gene: TRBJ2-2
CDR3 DNA: TGTGCCAGTAGTATAGCAGGGGACGCCGGGGAGCTGTTTTTT
CDR3 protein: CASSIAGDAGELFF

D gene: TRBD1
V gene: TRBV7-9
clone size: .
J gene: TRBJ1-2
CDR3 DNA: TGTGCCAGCAGCCCCTCCGGGACAGCAAGCATTTATGGCTACACCTTC
CDR3 protein: CASSPSGTASIYGYTF

D gene: .
V gene: TRBV14
clone size: .
J gene: TRBJ2-1
CDR3 DNA: TGTGCCAGCAGTCATGGAGGGGCAAATGAGCAGTTCTTC
CDR3 protein: CASSHGGANEQFF

D gene: .
V gene: TRBV5-1
clone size: .
J gene: TRBJ1-1
CDR3 DNA: TGCGCCAGCAGCCTGTGGGGGGAAGAGGTGACTGAAGCTTTCTTT
CDR3 protein: CASSLWGEEVTEAFF

D gene: TRBD1
V gene: TRBV5-1
clone size: .
J gene: TRBJ1-2
CDR3 DNA: TGCGCCAGCAGCTCTCAGGGGGCCGACTATGGCTACACCTTC
CDR3 protein: CASSSQGADYGYTF

D gene: TRBD2
V gene: TRBV24-1
clone size: .
J gene: TRBJ2-3
CDR3 DNA: TGTGCCACCAGTGATTTCCCCGCGGGGGGGCGCGCAGATACGCAGTATTTT
CDR3 protein: CATSDFPAGGRADTQYF

D gene: TRBD2
V gene: TRBV7-9
clone size: once
J gene: TRBJ2-2
CDR3 DNA: TGTGCCAGCAGCTCTCCGGGACTAGCGGGGGGAAACACCGGGGAGCTGTTTTTT
CDR3 protein: CASSSPGLAGGNTGELFF

D gene: .
V gene: TRBV2
clone size: .
J gene: TRBJ1-5
CDR3 DNA: TGTGCCAGCAGCGTTGGTCCGTCGCCCCAGCATTTT
CDR3 protein: CASSVGPSPQHF

D gene: .
V gene: TRBV5-1
clone size: .
J gene: TRBJ2-6
CDR3 DNA: TGCGCCAGCAGACGGGACTCTAGCTCTGGGGCCAACGTCCTGACTTTC
CDR3 protein: CASRRDSSSGANVLTF

D gene: .
V gene: TRBV6-2/TRBV6-3
clone size: once
J gene: TRBJ1-2
CDR3 DNA: TGTGCCAGCAGTCACGACGGGGCGGATGGCTACACCTTC
CDR3 protein: CASSHDGADGYTF

D gene: TRBD1
V gene: TRBV4-1
clone size: .
J gene: TRBJ2-1
CDR3 DNA: TGCGCCAGCAGCCAAGAAAAAGGACAGGGTCGCTACAATGAGCAGTTCTTC
CDR3 protein: CASSQEKGQGRYNEQFF

D gene: TRBD1
V gene: TRBV5-5
clone size: .
J gene: TRBJ1-3
CDR3 DNA: TGTGCCAGCAGCTTCCGCTTCCAGACAGGGGGCTCTGGAAACACCATATATTTT
CDR3 protein: CASSFRFQTGGSGNTIYF

D gene: .
V gene: TRBV6-1
clone size: .
J gene: TRBJ1-6
CDR3 DNA: TGTGCCAGCAGTGAAGGAACAGCAAATTCACCCCTCCACTTT
CDR3 protein: CASSEGTANSPLHF

D gene: TRBD1
V gene: TRBV28
clone size: .
J gene: TRBJ2-3
CDR3 DNA: TGTGCCAGCAGTTCCTCGGGACAGGGCTTAGTAGATACGCAGTATTTT
CDR3 protein: CASSSSGQGLVDTQYF

D gene: .
V gene: TRBV5-1
clone size: .
J gene: TRBJ2-7
CDR3 DNA: TGCGCCAGCAGCTGGGGACAACTGCTAGACGAGCAGTACTTC
CDR3 protein: CASSWGQLLDEQYF

D gene: .
V gene: TRBV2
clone size: .
J gene: TRBJ2-7
CDR3 DNA: TGTGCCAGCAGTGATATGGGAATGATGGGCGAGCAGTACTTC
CDR3 protein: CASSDMGMMGEQYF

D gene: .
V gene: TRBV2
clone size: .
J gene: TRBJ2-1
CDR3 DNA: TGTGCCAGCTCCAGCGGCGGGCCCCCGGGCAATGAGCAGTTCTTC
CDR3 protein: CASSSGGPPGNEQFF

D gene: .
V gene: TRBV5-6
clone size: .
J gene: TRBJ1-1
CDR3 DNA: TGTGCCAGCAGCTTCCAGGCCAACACTGAAGCTTTCTTT
CDR3 protein: CASSFQANTEAFF

D gene: .
V gene: TRBV2
clone size: .
J gene: TRBJ2-7
CDR3 DNA: TGTGCCAGCAGTGGTGATCTGGGCGAGCAGTACTTC
CDR3 protein: CASSGDLGEQYF

D gene: .
V gene: TRBV12-3/TRBV12-4
clone size: .
J gene: TRBJ1-2
CDR3 DNA: TGTGCCAGCAGCCCGGACGGACGTCAGGGCTACACCTTC
CDR3 protein: CASSPDGRQGYTF

D gene: TRBD1
V gene: TRBV2
clone size: .
J gene: TRBJ2-5
CDR3 DNA: TGTGCCACCCGGGACAGTTTACAAGAGACCCAGTACTTC
CDR3 protein: CATRDSLQETQYF

D gene: .
V gene: TRBV11-3
clone size: .
J gene: TRBJ2-1
CDR3 DNA: TGTGCCAGCAGCTTTAGCTCCTACAATGAGCAGTTCTTC
CDR3 protein: CASSFSSYNEQFF

D gene: .
V gene: TRBV3-1/TRBV3-2
clone size: once
J gene: TRBJ1-2
CDR3 DNA: TGTGCCAGCAGCCAAGGTAGAATCTATGGCTACACCTTC
CDR3 protein: CASSQGRIYGYTF

D gene: .
V gene: TRBV18
clone size: .
J gene: TRBJ1-2
CDR3 DNA: TGTGCCAGCTCCCGCGAGGGGGGCGGCTATGGCTACACCTTC
CDR3 protein: CASSREGGGYGYTF

D gene: .
V gene: TRBV6-5
clone size: .
J gene: TRBJ1-1
CDR3 DNA: TGTGCCAGCAGTCAGACCTCAGGGTGGACTGAAGCTTTCTTT
CDR3 protein: CASSQTSGWTEAFF

D gene: .
V gene: TRBV18
clone size: .
J gene: TRBJ1-3
CDR3 DNA: TGTGCCAGCTCACCACCGGAAAGGGCAGGAAACACCATATATTTT
CDR3 protein: CASSPPERAGNTIYF

D gene: TRBD1
V gene: TRBV5-4
clone size: once
J gene: TRBJ2-7
CDR3 DNA: TGTGCCAGCAGCTGGGGACAGGCCTACGAGCAGTACTTC
CDR3 protein: CASSWGQAYEQYF

D gene: TRBD1
V gene: TRBV9
clone size: .
J gene: TRBJ1-3
CDR3 DNA: TGTGCCAGCAGCGGATGGACAGGGCCGAGCGATGTCGCTGGAAACACCATATATTTT
CDR3 protein: CASSGWTGPSDVAGNTIYF

D gene: .
V gene: TRBV6-5
clone size: .
J gene: TRBJ2-1
CDR3 DNA: TGTGCCAGCAGTTCTGGGGCTTACAACTCCTACAATGAGCAGTTCTTC
CDR3 protein: CASSSGAYNSYNEQFF

D gene: .
V gene: TRBV11-3
clone size: .
J gene: TRBJ2-3
CDR3 DNA: TGTGCCAGCAGCCGGGGACTTCTAAGCACAGATACGCAGTATTTT
CDR3 protein: CASSRGLLSTDTQYF

D gene: TRBD1
V gene: TRBV9
clone size: .
J gene: TRBJ2-4
CDR3 DNA: TGTGCCAGCAGCGTAGGTGTAGGGACAGGGGGAAACATTCAGTACTTC
CDR3 protein: CASSVGVGTGGNIQYF

D gene: TRBD1
V gene: TRBV30
clone size: .
J gene: TRBJ2-3
CDR3 DNA: TGTGCCTGGAGTGTTAGGGGGCCGGATACGCAGTATTTT
CDR3 protein: CAWSVRGPDTQYF

D gene: .
V gene: TRBV3-1/TRBV3-2
clone size: once
J gene: TRBJ2-3
CDR3 DNA: TGTGCCAGCAGCCAGTACTCTAGCACAGATACGCAGTATTTT
CDR3 protein: CASSQYSSTDTQYF

D gene: .
V gene: TRBV7-8
clone size: .
J gene: TRBJ2-1
CDR3 DNA: TGTGCCAGCAGCTTAACGGCAGGGGTGCACAATGAGCAGTTCTTC
CDR3 protein: CASSLTAGVHNEQFF

D gene: .
V gene: TRBV5-1
clone size: .
J gene: TRBJ1-1
CDR3 DNA: TGCGCCAGCAGCTTGGTTCTGGGGGCCGCTGAAGCTTTCTTT
CDR3 protein: CASSLVLGAAEAFF

D gene: TRBD1
V gene: TRBV14
clone size: once
J gene: TRBJ1-6
CDR3 DNA: TGTGCCAGCAGCCAAGTGACAGGGATTTCACCCCTCCACTTT
CDR3 protein: CASSQVTGISPLHF

D gene: .
V gene: TRBV2
clone size: .
J gene: TRBJ1-2
CDR3 DNA: TGTGCCAGCAGGGAGTTACGGGGACGGGGTGGCTACACCTTC
CDR3 protein: CASRELRGRGGYTF

D gene: .
V gene: TRBV9
clone size: few
J gene: TRBJ1-6
CDR3 DNA: TGTGCCAGCAGCGTGGACGGCGACTCTTTTTCACCCCTCCACTTT
CDR3 protein: CASSVDGDSFSPLHF

D gene: .
V gene: TRBV11-2
clone size: once
J gene: TRBJ1-4
CDR3 DNA: TGTGCCAGCAGCCCACTTTGGGTCGGTAATGAAAAACTGTTTTTT
CDR3 protein: CASSPLWVGNEKLFF

D gene: .
V gene: TRBV4-2
clone size: once
J gene: TRBJ2-7
CDR3 DNA: TGTGCCAGCAGCCAACCCGGGGATCGCTCCTACGAGCAGTACTTC
CDR3 protein: CASSQPGDRSYEQYF

D gene: TRBD1
V gene: TRBV5-1
clone size: .
J gene: TRBJ2-2
CDR3 DNA: TGCGCCAGCGGGACAGGGGGCCCCGGGGAGCTGTTTTTT
CDR3 protein: CASGTGGPGELFF

D gene: .
V gene: TRBV27
clone size: once
J gene: TRBJ1-2
CDR3 DNA: TGTGCCAGCAGTTTAGGGGAGGGGGGGAAGTATGGCTACACCTTC
CDR3 protein: CASSLGEGGKYGYTF

D gene: .
V gene: TRBV7-9
clone size: .
J gene: TRBJ1-1
CDR3 DNA: TGTGCCAGCAGCCTAACCCGCACGAACACTGAAGCTTTCTTT
CDR3 protein: CASSLTRTNTEAFF

D gene: .
V gene: TRBV10-3
clone size: .
J gene: TRBJ1-6
CDR3 DNA: TGTGCCATCAGTGATTGGGAGGGGTCATCACCCCTCCACTTT
CDR3 protein: CAISDWEGSSPLHF

D gene: .
V gene: TRBV19
clone size: .
J gene: TRBJ1-2
CDR3 DNA: TGTGCCAGTAGTATAGAGGGGAGAGGCTACACCTTC
CDR3 protein: CASSIEGRGYTF

D gene: TRBD2
V gene: TRBV9
clone size: .
J gene: TRBJ2-3
CDR3 DNA: TGTGCCAGCAGCTCGGGGGGGAACACAGATACGCAGTATTTT
CDR3 protein: CASSSGGNTDTQYF

D gene: TRBD2
V gene: TRBV5-1
clone size: .
J gene: TRBJ2-7
CDR3 DNA: TGCGCCAGCAGCTTTCTAGCGGGGGGGGACTACGAGCAGTACTTC
CDR3 protein: CASSFLAGGDYEQYF

D gene: .
V gene: TRBV7-2
clone size: few
J gene: TRBJ1-2
CDR3 DNA: TGTGCCAGCAGCGACAGGAACGTCTATGGCTACACCTTC
CDR3 protein: CASSDRNVYGYTF

D gene: .
V gene: TRBV7-9
clone size: .
J gene: TRBJ1-1
CDR3 DNA: TGTGCCAGCAGCTCCGGACGGAACACTGAAGCTTTCTTT
CDR3 protein: CASSSGRNTEAFF

D gene: TRBD1
V gene: TRBV5-5
clone size: .
J gene: TRBJ1-5
CDR3 DNA: TGTGCCAGCAGCTTGGACTCCGGGACAGGGGAGGATCAGCCCCAGCATTTT
CDR3 protein: CASSLDSGTGEDQPQHF

D gene: TRBD1
V gene: TRBV19
clone size: .
J gene: TRBJ1-3
CDR3 DNA: TGTGCCAGTAGCCAGGGGGAGGAAGACACCATATATTTT
CDR3 protein: CASSQGEEDTIYF

D gene: TRBD1
V gene: TRBV7-7
clone size: .
J gene: TRBJ2-7
CDR3 DNA: TGTGCCAGCAGCTCGACAGGGGCCACCTACGAGCAGTACTTC
CDR3 protein: CASSSTGATYEQYF

D gene: TRBD1
V gene: TRBV4-1
clone size: few
J gene: TRBJ2-7
CDR3 DNA: TGCGCCAGCAGCCAAGAGGGACAGGGCAGATACGAGCAGTACTTC
CDR3 protein: CASSQEGQGRYEQYF